The 15 T cell receptor beta chains below come from one sample, sequenced in a study of CD8 T cells in ankylosing spondylitis (dated by TCRdb to the late 2010s). Antigen specificity for these receptors is unknown. General conclusions and limits of the study: A TCR beta motif made up of several highly homologous amino acid variants appeared to be characteristic of blood from ankylosing spondylitis patients.

Preparation of the library involved 5' RACE. The sequencing machine was an Illumina HiSeq 2500. The public reads were reprocessed in TCRdb via fastp at Q25 and MiXCR, keeping in-frame beta chains. Rows matching on CDR3 protein sequence are summarized as one entry with the most common DNA and genes. The sample table lists hundreds of thousands of distinct CDR3 sequences, more than 15% of them with a count of one. Just over 1% of the sample belongs to the ten largest clones. Sequencing was performed on blood, either unsorted or a sorted T cell fraction (not recorded which). The receptor set was obtained from a male donor with ankylosing spondylitis.

The J gene is TRBJ1-5, the V gene TRBV6-2 or TRBV6-3, with a possible D match to TRBD1 (6 bases). Trimming took 2 bases from V and 3 from J, leaving 11 bases between them. The V gene's germline CDR1 is MNHEY and CDR2 SVGEGT. The CDR3 sequence is 15 residues long. CDR3 DNA: TGTGCCAGCAGTTACGGGGGGGGCCCCAATCAGCCCCAGCATTTT. Amino acid sequence: CASSYGGGPNQPQHF.

This clonotype showed up many times. This rearrangement joins TRBV12-3 or TRBV12-4 to TRBJ1-1; D call uncertain. Between the trimmed V and J ends, which lost 1 base and 7 bases, there was a span of 13 bases. This CDR3 comprises 14 residues. The chain's CDR3 is CASSLGWGAGEAFF. DNA of the CDR3: TGTGCCAGCAGTTTAGGTTGGGGAGCGGGTGAAGCTTTCTTT.

DNA for the CDR3: TGTGCCAGCAGTTACGCGCCGGGAGAGCAGTACTTC. Translated, it gives CASSYAPGEQYF. The V and J genes are TRBV6-5 and TRBJ2-7; perhaps TRBD2 as D (5 bases). V shed 2 bases and J shed 7 bases, with 9 bases lying between them. The germline V gene encodes CDR1 MNHEY and CDR2 SVGAGI. This CDR3 spans 12 amino acids.

The table lists this clonotype with a few counts. V gene TRBV4-1 combines with J gene TRBJ2-3, with TRBD1 matching 12 bases. Per germline, CDR1 MGHRA and CDR2 YSYEKL. This CDR3 region has 16 residues. V gave up 1 base and J gave up 4 bases; unmatched junction bases: 3. CDR3 DNA: TGCGCCAGCAGCCAAGGGGACAGGGGGCGAGCAGATACGCAGTATTTT. Residues: CASSQGDRGRADTQYF.

The gene calls are TRBV18 and TRBJ2-7, with 9 bases aligning to TRBD1. The length of the CDR3 is 15 residues. Germline values: CDR1 KGHSH, CDR2 LQKENI. V was clipped by 3 bases and J by 3 bases; unmatched bases: 6. The CDR3 loop is CASSPTDRGSYEQYF. The CDR3 region has the DNA TGTGCCAGCTCACCTACCGACAGGGGGAGCTACGAGCAGTACTTC.

The chain couples TRBV29-1 to TRBJ1-1; D gene uncertain. Trimming cost V 4 bases and J 2 bases, with 14 bases left between them. The CDR3 contains 14 residues. Germline loops: CDR1 SQVTM, CDR2 ANQGSEA. The CDR3, as DNA: TGCAGCGTTGCCAGGCCTGGTTCCAACACTGAAGCTTTCTTT. Translated, it gives CSVARPGSNTEAFF.

The chain carries TRBV20-1 and TRBJ1-2, with D tentatively TRBD1 (5 bases). Between the trimmed V and J ends, which lost 5 bases and 4 bases, there was a span of 17 bases. There are 14 residues in the CDR3. Germline lookup yields CDR1 DFQATT and CDR2 SNEGSKA (reference sequence). As DNA, the CDR3 is TGCAGTGCTCAAAAGGGACGGTCTACCTATGGCTACACCTTC. Translated, it gives CSAQKGRSTYGYTF.

This clonotype has a handful of counts. The chain recombines TRBV7-8 with TRBJ2-7; D remains ambiguous. The germline V gene encodes CDR1 SGHVS and CDR2 FQNEAQ. CDR3 size: 12 residues. Trimming took 4 bases from V and 6 from J, leaving 10 bases between them. The CDR3 here is CASSSTSGEQYF. The CDR3 DNA follows: TGTGCCAGCAGCTCCACCTCCGGCGAGCAGTACTTC.

The chain uses TRBV7-2 and TRBJ1-6, with TRBD1 identical over 10 bases. The V segment lost 6 bases and the J segment 7 bases; nucleotides outside the gene matches: 12. Per germline, CDR1 SGHTA and CDR2 FQGNSA. The length of the CDR3 is 17 residues. Here the CDR3 reads CASRRSGTGERNSPLHF. The CDR3 region has the DNA TGTGCCAGCAGGCGATCCGGGACAGGGGAACGGAATTCACCCCTCCACTTT.

This clonotype has a handful of counts. The chain uses TRBV7-2 and TRBJ2-3; 7 nucleotides agree with TRBD2. J gave up 4 bases and V 5 bases, and 9 bases lay outside the gene matches. The CDR3 has 15 amino acids. The germline V gene has CDR1 SGHTA and CDR2 FQGNSA. The CDR3 DNA follows: TGTGCCAGCAGCCGACCATCGGGAGGCCCAGATACGCAGTATTTT. Translating gives CASSRPSGGPDTQYF.

The DNA for the CDR3 is TGTGCCAGCAGTTACCGGGACAACACCTACGAGCAGTACTTC. Translating it yields CASSYRDNTYEQYF. This chain uses TRBV6-5 with TRBJ2-7; maybe TRBD1 (6 bases). The length of the CDR3 is 14 residues. V lost 2 bases and J 2 bases, leaving 10 bases between the germline ends. The V gene's germline CDR1 is MNHEY and CDR2 SVGAGI.

This chain joins TRBV7-3 and TRBJ2-1; 7 bases align to TRBD2. CDR1 is SGHTA, CDR2 FQGTGA, per germline. After removal of 5 bases from V and 3 bases from J, the junction contained 10 bases not matched to a gene. The CDR3 consists of 16 residues. CDR3 residues: CASSRTGTINYNEQFF. In nucleotides, the CDR3 is TGTGCCAGCAGCCGAACCGGGACTATAAACTACAATGAGCAGTTCTTC.

The chain employs TRBV2 and TRBJ2-5; D unresolved. The germline gives CDR1 SNHLY, CDR2 FYNNEI. V was pared by 2 bases and J by 4 bases, with 5 bases between. The length of the CDR3 is 12 residues. For the CDR3, the DNA is TGTGCCAGCAGTGAATCAGGAGAGACCCAGTACTTC. Its translation is CASSESGETQYF.

Only a few counts were recorded for this clonotype. The chain is built from TRBV5-1 and TRBJ2-3; 7 bases align to TRBD2. V shed 7 bases, J shed 0 bases, and the junction held 5 bases outside the gene matches. The CDR3 spans 14 residues. Germline V gene sequence: CDR1 SGHRS, CDR2 YFSETQ. CDR3 nucleotides: TGCGCCAGCGGCTCCGGGGGGAGCACAGATACGCAGTATTTT. Protein: CASGSGGSTDTQYF.

This clonotype was counted between two and nine times. Written as DNA, the CDR3 is TGTGCCAGCAGAAGCAGGACTGAGCAGTTCTTC. Its translation is CASRSRTEQFF. This chain uses TRBV2 with TRBJ2-1; D is uncertain. This CDR3 is built from 11 residues. In germline, CDR1 is SNHLY, CDR2 FYNNEI. Between the trimmed V and J ends, which lost 6 bases and 9 bases, there was a span of 9 bases.